This T cell receptor beta chain appears in the sequencing data of a study of Graves' ophthalmopathy and Graves' hyperthyroidism. Across the study: Peripheral blood was gathered at the point of initial diagnosis, before any treatment started.

Ineligible for inclusion were patients with other autoimmune diseases, uncontrolled infections, pregnancy or lactation. Physicians reached a diagnosis by relying on clinical symptoms, serum thyroxine, TRAb, thyroid ultrasound and orbital computed tomography. The study amplified TCR beta CDR3 regions using RNA transcripts. HTBI-primed RT-PCR formed the first round, and a multiplex PCR formed the second. TCRdb passed the multiplex PCR reads through MiXCR, listing each CDR3 protein once. The repertoire includes around 670,000 distinct CDR3 sequences, around 40% of them detected once, and 44% sits in the top ten. The CDR3 is 15 amino acids. Germline lookup yields CDR1 LNHDA and CDR2 SQIVND (reference sequence). V lost 4 bases and J lost 5; bases outside the gene matches: 9.

The sequence was collected from an adult man with Graves' ophthalmopathy. Source material: peripheral blood. The V and J genes are TRBV19 and TRBJ2-7; TRBD1 agrees at 9 bases. The CDR3 is CASSTLQGAGHEQYF. DNA for the CDR3: TGTGCCAGTAGTACCCTACAGGGGGCGGGGCACGAGCAGTACTTC.